Sequencing of this T cell receptor (beta chain) was carried out in a study of shared clonotypes between healthy human individuals. Overall study: Two women and a few men aged 18 to 49 served as donors. A donor's plate count was three for CD4 naive and three for CD4 memory; CD8 naive had two and CD8 memory one.

Only Caucasian adults living in Nashville, Tennessee served as donors. The CDR3 totals 12 residues. V lost 4 bases, J lost 4 bases, and 6 bases lay in between. Per germline, CDR1 MNHEY and CDR2 SVGAGI. Deep-level running was used for the assay. Sequencing was performed with immunoSEQ multiplex PCR; in TCRdb, only in-frame clones are kept and a portion is missing. The repertoire includes a few million clones, approximately 92% of them detected once, and about 0.13% sits in the top ten. Remarks on this clone: Other DNA sequences of this sample code for an identical CDR3.

Sequenced material: naive CD4+ T cells sorted from blood. The subset here: CD45RA+ positively selected. The J gene is TRBJ2-3, the V gene TRBV6-5, with D uncertain. This receptor was identified in a man between 18 and 29 years old in good health. Here the CDR3 reads CASSSGSDTQYF. The CDR3 nucleotides read TGTGCCAGCAGTTCCGGCTCAGATACGCAGTATTTT.